This T cell receptor beta chain originates from a study of T cells after yellow fever vaccination. Study-level findings and limits: Post-booster repertoires again held most primary-vaccination clones (roughly 96% CD4, 88% CD8). Overlap between CD4 and CD8 compartments was detected for a small share of clonotypes.

V lost 4 bases to trimming and J lost 0 bases, with 9 bases between them. The CDR3 totals 14 residues. Germline V gene data show CDR1 as LNHDA and CDR2 as SQIVND (reference sequence). The 5'RACE template-switching step produced TCR cDNA and added a universal primer site and UMIs. A single record per CDR3 protein comes from TCRdb applying MiXCR to the 5' RACE reads. Found here are 300,000 to 400,000 distinct CDR3 sequences, 8.7% of them singletons; the top ten hold 18%. This clonotype was recorded a few times. Its antigen is undetermined. This rearrangement joins TRBV19 to TRBJ2-5; no reliable D call. This receptor was taken from a man younger than 35 who received the YFV17D yellow fever vaccine. The source was PBMCs, collected on the day of the first yellow fever vaccination. DNA for the CDR3: TGTGCCAGTAGTAGAGCCGCGTACCAAGAGACCCAGTACTTC. It is translated as CASSRAAYQETQYF.